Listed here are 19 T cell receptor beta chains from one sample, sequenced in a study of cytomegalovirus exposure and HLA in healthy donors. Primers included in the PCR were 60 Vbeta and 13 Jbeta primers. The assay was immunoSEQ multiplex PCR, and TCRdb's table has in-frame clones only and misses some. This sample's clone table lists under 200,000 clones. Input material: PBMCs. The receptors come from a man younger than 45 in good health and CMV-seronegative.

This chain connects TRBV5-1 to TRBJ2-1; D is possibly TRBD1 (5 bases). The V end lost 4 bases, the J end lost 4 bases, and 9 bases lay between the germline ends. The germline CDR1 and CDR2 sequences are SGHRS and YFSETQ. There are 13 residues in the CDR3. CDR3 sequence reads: CASSPQGYNEQFF. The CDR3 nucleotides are TGCGCCAGCAGCCCCCAGGGTTACAATGAGCAGTTCTTC.

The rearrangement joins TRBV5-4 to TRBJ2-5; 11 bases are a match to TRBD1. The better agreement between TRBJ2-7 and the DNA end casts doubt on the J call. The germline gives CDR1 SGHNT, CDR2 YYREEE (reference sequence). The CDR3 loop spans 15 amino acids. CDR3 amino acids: CASSPRGQGGYEQYF. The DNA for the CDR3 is TGTGCCAGCAGCCCCAGGGGACAGGGGGGCTACGAGCAGTACTTC.

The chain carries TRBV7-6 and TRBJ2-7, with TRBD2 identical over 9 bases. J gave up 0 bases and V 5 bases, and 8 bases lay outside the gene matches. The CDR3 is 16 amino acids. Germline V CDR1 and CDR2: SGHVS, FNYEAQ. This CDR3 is CASSPRLAGSSYEQYF. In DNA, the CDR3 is TGTGCCAGCAGCCCCAGGCTAGCGGGAAGCTCCTACGAGCAGTACTTC. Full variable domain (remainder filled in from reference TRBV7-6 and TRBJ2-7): GAGVSQSPRYKVTKRGQDVALRCDPISGHVSLYWYRQALGQGPEFLTYFNYEAQQDKSGLPNDRFSAERPEGSISTLTIQRTEQRDSAMYRCASSPRLAGSSYEQYFGPGTRLTVT.

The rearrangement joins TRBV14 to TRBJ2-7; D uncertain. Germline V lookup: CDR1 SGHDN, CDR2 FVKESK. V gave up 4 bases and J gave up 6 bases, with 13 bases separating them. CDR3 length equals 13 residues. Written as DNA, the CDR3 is TGTGCCAGCAGCCTTTCCTCTCCTTCCGAGCAGTACTTC. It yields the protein CASSLSSPSEQYF.

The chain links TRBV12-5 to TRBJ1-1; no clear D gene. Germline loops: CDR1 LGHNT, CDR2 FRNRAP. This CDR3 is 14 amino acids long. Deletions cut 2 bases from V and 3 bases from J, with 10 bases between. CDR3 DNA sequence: TGTGCTAGTGGTTTGACCCCCACGGACACTGAAGCTTTCTTT. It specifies CASGLTPTDTEAFF.

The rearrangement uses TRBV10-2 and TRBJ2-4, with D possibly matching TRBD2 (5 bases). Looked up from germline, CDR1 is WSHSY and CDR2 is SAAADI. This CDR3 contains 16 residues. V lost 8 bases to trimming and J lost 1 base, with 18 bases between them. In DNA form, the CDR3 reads TGCGCCAGCTACGAGGGTCTCACGGGGGCCAAAAACATTCAGTACTTC. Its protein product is CASYEGLTGAKNIQYF.

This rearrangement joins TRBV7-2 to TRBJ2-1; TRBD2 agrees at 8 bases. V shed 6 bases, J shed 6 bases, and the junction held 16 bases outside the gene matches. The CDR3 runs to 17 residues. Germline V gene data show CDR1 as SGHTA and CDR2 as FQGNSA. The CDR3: CASSRNLAGFSRNEQFF. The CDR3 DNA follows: TGTGCCAGCAGTCGAAATCTAGCGGGCTTCTCTCGCAATGAGCAGTTCTTC.

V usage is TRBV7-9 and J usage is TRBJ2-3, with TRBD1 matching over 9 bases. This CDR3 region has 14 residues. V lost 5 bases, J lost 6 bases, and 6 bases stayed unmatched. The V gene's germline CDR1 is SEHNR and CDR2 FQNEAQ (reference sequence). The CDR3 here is CASSPWDRVDTQYF. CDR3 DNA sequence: TGTGCCAGCAGCCCATGGGACAGGGTTGATACGCAGTATTTT.

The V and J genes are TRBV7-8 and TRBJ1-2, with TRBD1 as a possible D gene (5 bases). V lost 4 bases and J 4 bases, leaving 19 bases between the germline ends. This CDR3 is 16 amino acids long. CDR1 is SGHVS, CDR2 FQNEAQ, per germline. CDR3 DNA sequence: TGTGCCAGCAGCTCCGGGGGGATGGGTGGGGGCTATGGCTACACCTTC. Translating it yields CASSSGGMGGGYGYTF.

CDR3 sequence reads: CASSPGTSGRVPSTDTQYF. The CDR3 DNA reads as TGCGCCAGCAGCCCGGGGACTAGCGGGAGGGTCCCTAGCACAGATACGCAGTATTTT. The chain couples TRBV4-3 to TRBJ2-3; 16 bases are shared with TRBD2. The CDR3 covers 19 residues. Germline lookup yields CDR1 LGHNA and CDR2 YSLEER. Germline trimming cut 4 bases from V and 0 bases from J; bases unmatched to any gene: 7.

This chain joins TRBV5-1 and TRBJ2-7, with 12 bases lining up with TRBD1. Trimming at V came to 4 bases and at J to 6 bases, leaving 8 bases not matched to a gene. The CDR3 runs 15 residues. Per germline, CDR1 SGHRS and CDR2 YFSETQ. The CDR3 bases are TGCGCCAGCAGCCCCTGGGGACAGGGGGCTGTCGAGCAGTACTTC. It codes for CASSPWGQGAVEQYF.

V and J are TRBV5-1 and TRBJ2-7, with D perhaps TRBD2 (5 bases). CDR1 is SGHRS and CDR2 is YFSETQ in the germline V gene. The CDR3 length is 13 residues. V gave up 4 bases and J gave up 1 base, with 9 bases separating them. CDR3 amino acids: CASSTGISYEQYF. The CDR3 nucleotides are TGCGCCAGCAGCACCGGGATTTCCTACGAGCAGTACTTC.

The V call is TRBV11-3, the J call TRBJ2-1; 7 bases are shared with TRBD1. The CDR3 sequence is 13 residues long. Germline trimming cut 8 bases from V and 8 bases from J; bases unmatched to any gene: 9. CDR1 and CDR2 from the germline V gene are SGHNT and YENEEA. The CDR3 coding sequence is TGTGCCAGCGGACGACAGGGACGGGATGAGCAGTTCTTC. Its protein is CASGRQGRDEQFF.

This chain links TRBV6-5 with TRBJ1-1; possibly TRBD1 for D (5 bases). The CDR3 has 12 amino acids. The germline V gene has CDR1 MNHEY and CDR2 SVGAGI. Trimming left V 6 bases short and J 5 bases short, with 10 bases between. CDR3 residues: CASRGLRTEAFF. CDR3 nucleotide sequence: TGTGCCAGCAGGGGGCTGAGGACTGAAGCTTTCTTT.

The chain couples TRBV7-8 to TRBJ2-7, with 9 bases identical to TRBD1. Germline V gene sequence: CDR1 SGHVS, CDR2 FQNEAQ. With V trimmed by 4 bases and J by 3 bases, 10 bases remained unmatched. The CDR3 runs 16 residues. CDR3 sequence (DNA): TGTGCCAGCAGCTCTTCGGGACAGGGAAGGTACTACGAGCAGTACTTC. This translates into CASSSSGQGRYYEQYF. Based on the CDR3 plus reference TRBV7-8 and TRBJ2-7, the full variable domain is GAGVSQSPRYKVAKRGQDVALRCDPISGHVSLFWYQQALGQGPEFLTYFQNEAQLDKSGLPSDRFFAERPEGSVSTLKIQRTQQEDSAVYLCASSSSGQGRYYEQYFGPGTRLTVT.

The CDR3 bases are TGCGCCAGCAGCCAAGGGGGACACAAAGGGGAGACCCAGTACTTC. This sequence encodes CASSQGGHKGETQYF. The rearrangement links TRBV4-1 to TRBJ2-5; a weak D match, TRBD1 (6 bases). V was cut by 1 base and J by 5 bases, with 14 bases left in between. Germline V gene data show CDR1 as MGHRA and CDR2 as YSYEKL. The CDR3 contains 15 residues.

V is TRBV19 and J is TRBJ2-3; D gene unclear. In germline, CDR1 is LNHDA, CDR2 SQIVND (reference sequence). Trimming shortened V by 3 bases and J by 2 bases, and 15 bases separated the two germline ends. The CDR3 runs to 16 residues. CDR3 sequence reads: CASSIVSASSTDTQYF. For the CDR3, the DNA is TGTGCCAGTAGTATTGTAAGCGCAAGTTCCACAGATACGCAGTATTTT.

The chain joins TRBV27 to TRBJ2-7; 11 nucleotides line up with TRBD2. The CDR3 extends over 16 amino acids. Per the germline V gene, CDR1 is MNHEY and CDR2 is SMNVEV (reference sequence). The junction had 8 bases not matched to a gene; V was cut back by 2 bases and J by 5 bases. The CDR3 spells CASSLEVASGRHEQYF. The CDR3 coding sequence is TGTGCCAGCAGTTTAGAGGTAGCTAGCGGGAGGCACGAGCAGTACTTC.

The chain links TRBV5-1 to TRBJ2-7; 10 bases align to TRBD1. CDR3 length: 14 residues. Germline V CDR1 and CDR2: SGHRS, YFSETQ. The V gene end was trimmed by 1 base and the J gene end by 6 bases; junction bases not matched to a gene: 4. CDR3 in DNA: TGCGCCAGCAGCTTGAATCGGGACAGGGGCGAGCAGTACTTC. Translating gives CASSLNRDRGEQYF. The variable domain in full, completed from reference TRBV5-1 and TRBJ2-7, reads KAGVTQTPRYLIKTRGQQVTLSCSPISGHRSVSWYQQTPGQGLQFLFEYFSETQRNKGNFPGRFSGRQFSNSRSEMNVSTLELGDSALYLCASSLNRDRGEQYFGPGTRLTVT.